This entry lists 31 T cell receptor beta chains sequenced from one sample in a study of metastatic and nonmetastatic thyroid tumors. TCRdb used MiXCR to call clones anew from the PCR reads. The sample lists around 16,000 clones, around a quarter occurring once. Not a single patient had been given any form of treatment at any point before undergoing thyroid surgery. Material for sequencing was adjacent normal tissue. These receptors were taken from a female donor with papillary thyroid cancer or a benign thyroid nodule (not recorded which). Some clones in this sample may be carry-over from other donors' samples.

This clone has just a few counts. The rearrangement uses TRBV12-3 or TRBV12-4 and TRBJ2-7; D might be TRBD1 (5 bases). V shed 3 bases and J shed 4 bases, with 10 bases lying between them. This CDR3 comprises 13 residues. CDR3 sequence reads: CASSFRRDYEQYF. As DNA, the CDR3 is TGTGCCAGCAGTTTCCGCAGGGATTACGAGCAGTACTTC.

The table lists this clone with a few counts. The V and J genes are TRBV19 and TRBJ2-7; no definite D call. V was pared by 3 bases and J by 5 bases, with 11 bases between. This CDR3 comprises 13 residues. Germline V lookup: CDR1 LNHDA, CDR2 SQIVND (reference sequence). The CDR3 protein is CASSIVPGDEQYF. The CDR3 DNA reads as TGTGCCAGTAGTATCGTTCCCGGCGACGAGCAGTACTTC.

This clone was counted once. An end of the junction differs from the germline gene, which may be a read error. The chain is built from TRBV20-1 and TRBJ2-1, with D possibly being TRBD2 (5 bases). The CDR3 has 11 residues. Germline V gives CDR1 DFQATT, CDR2 SNEGSKA (reference sequence). Here the CDR3 reads CGARDGRGQFF. The CDR3 DNA is TGCGGTGCTAGAGACGGACGGGGGCAGTTCTTC.

The V and J genes are TRBV7-3 and TRBJ2-3; D might be TRBD1 (5 bases). The germline V and J ends were trimmed by 4 bases and 5 bases, with 10 bases remaining between them. The CDR3 runs to 13 residues. Germline assignment: CDR1 SGHTA and CDR2 FQGTGA. The CDR3: CASSSGLRDTQYF. CDR3 nucleotides: TGTGCCAGCAGCTCAGGGTTGAGAGATACGCAGTATTTT.

Only a few counts were recorded for this clone. V is TRBV20-1 and J is TRBJ2-2; D assignment may be TRBD1 or TRBD2 (5 bases each). Germline values: CDR1 DFQATT, CDR2 SNEGSKA (reference sequence). CDR3 length equals 15 residues. V lost 3 bases to trimming and J lost 3 bases, with 14 bases between them. Here the CDR3 reads CSARDPGQYTGELFF. The CDR3 region has the DNA TGCAGTGCTAGGGACCCGGGGCAGTACACCGGGGAGCTGTTTTTT.

In its sample, this clone ranks as large. The J gene is TRBJ1-3, the V gene TRBV12-3 or TRBV12-4; D is unresolved. The CDR3 totals 12 residues. Trimming left V 3 bases short and J 12 bases short, with 12 bases between. The CDR3 DNA follows: TGTGCCAGCAGTTTTCGCGCCCTCGGCATATATTTT. This sequence encodes CASSFRALGIYF.

The genes are TRBV15 and TRBJ1-6, with 8 bases that match TRBD1. Germline V gene sequence: CDR1 LNHNV, CDR2 YYDKDF (reference sequence). The CDR3 covers 14 residues. J gave up 14 bases and V 5 bases, and 11 bases lay outside the gene matches. In DNA, the CDR3 is TGTGCCACCAGCCCCGGGACAGGAAGCGTGGCCCTCCACTTT. It encodes CATSPGTGSVALHF.

A few counts support this clone. The V and J genes are TRBV12-3 or TRBV12-4 and TRBJ2-7, with 10 positions matching TRBD1. The CDR3 is made up of 14 amino acids. V was pared by 3 bases and J by 3 bases, with 2 bases of the junction left unmatched. The CDR3 loop reads CASSFGQGVYEQYF. DNA for the CDR3: TGTGCCAGCAGTTTTGGACAGGGGGTCTACGAGCAGTACTTC.

The V gene is TRBV20-1, the J gene TRBJ1-6; a weak D match, TRBD1 (6 bases). The length of the CDR3 is 14 residues. Trimming removed 1 base at V and 8 bases at J, with 12 bases between. The V gene's germline CDR1 is DFQATT and CDR2 SNEGSKA (reference sequence). Written as DNA, the CDR3 is TGCAGTGCTAGAGGGGGGCCCCGCGATTCACCCCTCCACTTT. Its protein product is CSARGGPRDSPLHF.

The V and J genes are TRBV7-2 and TRBJ2-2, with TRBD1 matching over 8 bases. CDR3 size: 15 residues. The J segment lost 6 bases and the V segment lost 3 bases, leaving 6 bases of the junction unmatched. Germline V lookup: CDR1 SGHTA, CDR2 FQGNSA. CDR3 sequence: CASSLSGGFAGELFF. The CDR3 DNA is TGTGCCAGCAGCTTGTCAGGGGGCTTCGCCGGGGAGCTGTTTTTT.

As concerns this clone: Other DNA sequences of this sample code for an identical CDR3. V usage is TRBV28 and J usage is TRBJ2-1, with 8 bases identical to TRBD1. The germline gives CDR1 MDHEN, CDR2 SYDVKM. The CDR3 contains 15 residues. With V trimmed by 3 bases and J by 8 bases, 9 bases remained unmatched. As DNA, the CDR3 is TGTGCCAGCAGTTTCTCTCACAGGGGGGACGATGAGCAGTTCTTC. Translated: CASSFSHRGDDEQFF.

The chain combines TRBV15 with TRBJ2-1; TRBD2 matches at 13 bases. CDR3 length: 16 residues. V shed 5 bases, J shed 9 bases, and the junction held 10 bases outside the gene matches. Germline V CDR1 and CDR2: LNHNV, YYDKDF (reference sequence). The CDR3, as DNA: TGTGCCACCAGCCGTCTACTAGCGGGAGGGGGGGGTGAGCAGTTCTTC. Protein sequence: CATSRLLAGGGGEQFF.

This chain connects TRBV28 to TRBJ2-7; D ambiguous. Trimming stripped 5 bases from V and 7 bases from J, with 18 bases between. Germline assignment: CDR1 MDHEN and CDR2 SYDVKM. The CDR3 consists of 14 residues. The CDR3 DNA follows: TGTGCCAGCAGTATTAATTTAGGAGCTAAAGAGCAGTACTTC. It codes for CASSINLGAKEQYF. Supplemented by reference TRBV28 and TRBJ2-7, the full variable domain reads DVKVTQSSRYLVKRTGEKVFLECVQDMDHENMFWYRQDPGLGLRLIYFSYDVKMKEKGDIPEGYSVSREKKERFSLILESASTNQTSMYLCASSINLGAKEQYFGPGTRLTVT.

This clone is categorized as medium-sized. The chain links TRBV5-5 to TRBJ1-1; weak D call: TRBD1 (5 bases). The CDR3 spans 14 residues. V shed 3 bases and J shed 5 bases, with 14 bases lying between them. Germline CDR1 reads SGHKS; CDR2 reads YYEKEE (reference sequence). The CDR3 sequence is CASSSLGGTTEAFF. For the CDR3, the DNA is TGTGCCAGCAGCTCCCTCGGAGGGACGACTGAAGCTTTCTTT.

The chain uses TRBV19 and TRBJ2-1; D not certain. This CDR3 is built from 14 residues. The V gene lost 3 bases and the J gene lost 5 bases, with 11 bases spanning the gap. Per the germline V gene, CDR1 is LNHDA and CDR2 is SQIVND (reference sequence). The CDR3 is CASSMIQVDNEQFF. The CDR3 nucleotides are TGTGCCAGTAGTATGATCCAGGTCGACAATGAGCAGTTCTTC.

This chain connects TRBV6-1 to TRBJ1-1, with TRBD1 as a possible D gene (6 bases). CDR3 length equals 13 residues. V was clipped by 6 bases and J by 1 base, with 9 bases between them. Germline V gives CDR1 MNHNS, CDR2 SASEGT. The CDR3 DNA reads TGTGCCAGCAGAACAGGGAGGAACACTGAAGCTTTCTTT. Translated: CASRTGRNTEAFF.

This chain joins TRBV9 and TRBJ1-3; D might be TRBD1 (5 bases). This CDR3 is built from 14 residues. Germline CDR1 SGDLS, CDR2 YYNGEE. V was trimmed by 0 bases and J by 8 bases, leaving 12 bases between them. CDR3 sequence reads: CASSVGGGDHTIYF. Written as DNA, the CDR3 is TGTGCCAGCAGCGTAGGGGGAGGGGATCACACCATATATTTT. The full variable domain, completed using reference TRBV9 and TRBJ1-3, is DSGVTQTPKHLITATGQRVTLRCSPRSGDLSVYWYQQSLDQGLQFLIQYYNGEERAKGNILERFSAQQFPDLHSELNLSSLELGDSALYFCASSVGGGDHTIYFGEGSWLTVV.

This clone was picked up a small number of times. V gene TRBV7-6 combines with J gene TRBJ2-7; D possibly corresponds to TRBD1 (6 bases). Trimming cost V 5 bases and J 6 bases, with 11 bases left between them. Germline V gene lookup returns CDR1 SGHVS and CDR2 FNYEAQ. The CDR3 covers 12 residues. The CDR3 reads CASSPDSGEQYF. CDR3 sequence (DNA): TGTGCCAGCAGCCCGGACAGTGGCGAGCAGTACTTC.

This clone has only a few counts. The rearrangement links TRBV7-9 to TRBJ1-2; the D is unclear. The germline gives CDR1 SEHNR, CDR2 FQNEAQ (reference sequence). V was shortened by 0 bases and J by 2 bases, with 7 bases between the two germline ends. The CDR3 is 14 residues long. The CDR3 spells CASSLASGNYGYTF. As DNA, the CDR3 is TGTGCCAGCAGCTTAGCGAGTGGGAACTATGGCTACACCTTC.

The rearrangement joins TRBV2 to TRBJ1-5, with unresolved D. The CDR3 consists of 14 residues. The germline CDR1 and CDR2 sequences are SNHLY and FYNNEI. Trimming cost V 8 bases and J 3 bases, with 14 bases left between them. In DNA form, the CDR3 reads TGTGCCAGCGGTGCGGAGGCACTCAATCAGCCCCAGCATTTT. Translating gives CASGAEALNQPQHF. The full variable domain, with the rest looked up from reference TRBV2 and TRBJ1-5, is EPEVTQTPSHQVTQMGQEVILRCVPISNHLYFYWYRQILGQKVEFLVSFYNNEISEKSEIFDDQFSVERPDGSNFTLKIRSTKLEDSAMYFCASGAEALNQPQHFGDGTRLSIL.

V is TRBV5-4 and J is TRBJ2-1, with D possibly TRBD1 on 5 matching bases. The V gene lost 4 bases and the J gene lost 9 bases, with 14 bases spanning the gap. The CDR3 covers 13 residues. Germline CDR1 reads SGHNT; CDR2 reads YYREEE (reference sequence). The CDR3 DNA reads TGTGCCAGCAGCATTCGACAGAGCTTTGAGCAGTTCTTC. Protein sequence: CASSIRQSFEQFF. Using reference TRBV5-4 and TRBJ2-1 for the parts outside the CDR3, the full variable domain is ETGVTQSPTHLIKTRGQQVTLRCSSQSGHNTVSWYQQALGQGPQFIFQYYREEENGRGNFPPRFSGLQFPNYSSELNVNALELDDSALYLCASSIRQSFEQFFGPGTRLTVL.

Sample share makes this clone medium-sized. The chain combines TRBV20-1 with TRBJ2-5, with D possibly being TRBD2 (6 bases). Trimming cost V 0 bases and J 4 bases, with 15 bases left between them. The CDR3 runs 15 residues. Germline V gene lookup returns CDR1 DFQATT and CDR2 SNEGSKA (reference sequence). CDR3 residues: CSARESGQLRETQYF. The DNA of the CDR3 is TGCAGTGCTAGAGAAAGCGGGCAGCTGAGAGAGACCCAGTACTTC.

This clone has just a few counts. The chain couples TRBV28 to TRBJ2-1; TRBD2 matches 7 bases. The germline CDR1 and CDR2 sequences are MDHEN and SYDVKM. The CDR3 is 17 amino acids. V lost 4 bases to trimming and J lost 3 bases; unmatched junction nucleotides: 12. The CDR3 loop reads CASSSAGVIQLYNEQFF. CDR3 DNA: TGTGCCAGCAGTTCCGCGGGAGTTATCCAGCTCTACAATGAGCAGTTCTTC.

The genes are TRBV30 and TRBJ2-6; D uncertain. CDR1 is GTSNPN and CDR2 is SVGIG in the germline V gene (reference sequence). The ends were cut back, 2 bases at V and 2 bases at J, with 10 bases in the middle. There are 15 residues in the CDR3. The DNA for the CDR3 is TGTGCCTGGAGTTCGGCGGTTACTGGGGCCAACGTCCTGACTTTC. Protein sequence: CAWSSAVTGANVLTF. Full variable domain (rest looked up from reference TRBV30 and TRBJ2-6): SQTIHQWPATLVQPVGSPLSLECTVEGTSNPNLYWYRQAAGRGLQLLFYSVGIGQISSEVPQNLSASRPQDRQFILSSKKLLLSDSGFYLCAWSSAVTGANVLTFGAGSRLTVL.

This chain connects TRBV2 to TRBJ1-1; D gene unclear. V was cut by 4 bases and J by 1 base, with 7 bases left in between. The CDR3 totals 13 residues. Germline values: CDR1 SNHLY, CDR2 FYNNEI. CDR3 amino acids: CASSVRGNTEAFF. CDR3 sequence (DNA): TGTGCCAGCAGTGTCCGGGGGAACACTGAAGCTTTCTTT.

With regard to this clone: Its ends do not fully match the called genes, so a read error is possible. The genes are TRBV19 and TRBJ2-1; 9 bases fit TRBD1. CDR1 is LNHDA and CDR2 is SQIVND in the germline V gene (reference sequence). The CDR3 is 16 amino acids. DNA for the CDR3: TGTGCCAGTAGTCGGGTACGGGGACAGGGTTACAATGATCAGTTCTTC. Translated, it gives CASSRVRGQGYNDQFF.

This clone is medium-sized by share. V gene TRBV3-1 combines with J gene TRBJ1-1; D is uncertain. This CDR3 is built from 14 residues. V gave up 1 base and J gave up 10 bases, with 16 bases separating them. Germline loops: CDR1 LGHDT, CDR2 YNNKEL (reference sequence). The CDR3 region is CASSQGTATGGAFF. The CDR3 nucleotides are TGTGCCAGCAGCCAAGGAACAGCAACCGGCGGAGCTTTCTTT.

The V call is TRBV24-1, the J call TRBJ2-7; 8 bases fit TRBD1. The J call is uncertain, as TRBJ2-5 better fits the DNA end. Germline loops: CDR1 KGHDR, CDR2 SFDVKD. The CDR3 runs 15 residues. The CDR3 spells CATSDLGQGRETQYF. The DNA for the CDR3 is TGTGCCACCAGTGATTTAGGACAGGGTAGGGAGACCCAGTACTTC.

The chain couples TRBV29-1 to TRBJ2-1; D is possibly TRBD2 (6 bases). This CDR3 has 17 residues. In germline, CDR1 is SQVTM, CDR2 ANQGSEA. V lost 0 bases and J lost 6, with 21 bases in between. DNA of the CDR3: TGCAGCGTTGAAGATTCACTCCTAGGGGAGGCCCTCAATGAGCAGTTCTTC. Protein: CSVEDSLLGEALNEQFF.

The rearrangement uses TRBV12-3 or TRBV12-4 and TRBJ1-1, with D perhaps TRBD1 (5 bases). This CDR3 is built from 15 residues. V lost 3 bases and J lost 4, with 15 bases in between. The CDR3 coding sequence is TGTGCCAGCAGTTTTTCAGTCGGGGGAGGCACTGAAGCTTTCTTT. Protein: CASSFSVGGGTEAFF.

Written as DNA, the CDR3 is TGTGCCAGCAGCTCCAGGGTAGAGACTGAAGCTTTCTTT. This sequence encodes CASSSRVETEAFF. V is TRBV11-3 and J is TRBJ1-1; tentative D call: TRBD1 (5 bases). Deletions cut 4 bases from V and 5 bases from J, with 11 bases between. The length of the CDR3 is 13 residues. Germline loops: CDR1 SGHNT, CDR2 YENEEA. The complete variable domain, with remaining parts taken from reference TRBV11-3 and TRBJ1-1, reads EAGVVQSPRYKIIEKKQPVAFWCNPISGHNTLYWYLQNLGQGPELLIRYENEEAVDDSQLPKDRFSAERLKGVDSTLKIQPAELGDSAVYLCASSSRVETEAFFGQGTRLTVV.